This T cell receptor (delta chain) was obtained from a study of gamma-delta T cells after stem cell transplantation. TCRdb re-called the RT-PCR reads using CATT. Of fewer than 600 delta-chain clones listed, about a sixth are singletons. CDR3 length equals 14 residues. The V gene's germline CDR1 is GEAIGNYY and CDR2 EKD. The V end was cut by 0 bases, the J end by 2 bases, with 9 bases between. This chain joins TRDV2 and TRDJ1; D not resolved. The sequencing input was gamma-delta T cells. This sequence originates from a human donor. It is not recorded whose cells these are; they may come from a transplant donor. The CDR3: CACDTVMATDKLIF. The CDR3 DNA reads TGTGCCTGTGACACCGTTATGGCGACCGATAAACTCATCTTT.